These T cell receptor beta chains were read from a single sample in a study of cytomegalovirus exposure and HLA in healthy donors. Clones were read by immunoSEQ multiplex PCR, and TCRdb kept only the in-frame ones, dropping some. Of 75,000 to 100,000 clones in the sample, 95% to 98% were seen once. What was sequenced was PBMCs. Source of these receptors: a man between 18 and 29 years old in good health and CMV-seronegative. Both conserved end residues are part of each CDR3. The D gene is left open where the match is weak. Expanded clones are given a class, and other clones once, few, many or no size at all.

V gene	CDR3 length	J gene	clone size	D gene	CDR3 DNA	CDR3 protein
TRBV18	14	TRBJ1-1	-	-	TGTGCCAGCTCACCCACCGAACTACGGCCGGTAGCTTTCTTT	CASSPTELRPVAFF
TRBV5-1	14	TRBJ2-5	-	TRBD1	TGCGCCAGCAGCGGACAGGGATACCAAGAGACCCAGTACTTC	CASSGQGYQETQYF
TRBV28	18	TRBJ1-5	-	TRBD1	TGTGCCAGCAGTTCTACGACAGGGTCACCTTTAAGCAATCAGCCCCAGCATTTT	CASSSTTGSPLSNQPQHF
TRBV19	16	TRBJ2-7	-	-	TGTGCCAGTAGTAGCGGGCCTAGCGAACTTCTCTACGAGCAGTACTTC	CASSSGPSELLYEQYF
TRBV18	14	TRBJ1-1	-	-	TGTGCCAGCTCACCACGAGAAAAGAACACTGAAGCTTTCTTT	CASSPREKNTEAFF
TRBV6-4	14	TRBJ2-2	-	TRBD1	TGTGCCAGCAGTGGACAGGGGGACACCGGGGAGCTGTTTTTT	CASSGQGDTGELFF
TRBV29-1	16	TRBJ1-1	-	TRBD1	TGCAGCGTTAGACAGGGGGAGAGGTCCATGAACACTGAAGCTTTCTTT	CSVRQGERSMNTEAFF
TRBV7-2	15	TRBJ2-7	-	TRBD1	TGTGCCAGCAGCCGACAGGGGGAAAATAAATACGAGCAGTACTTC	CASSRQGENKYEQYF
TRBV4-1	15	TRBJ1-1	-	TRBD1	TGCGCCAGCAGCCAAGGCCCAGGGGGCGTCACTGAAGCTTTCTTT	CASSQGPGGVTEAFF
TRBV19	16	TRBJ2-2	-	TRBD1	TGTGCCAGTAGTATCGGTCGGACAGGGCACACCGGGGAGCTGTTTTTT	CASSIGRTGHTGELFF
TRBV11-2	13	TRBJ1-1	-	-	TGTGCCAGCAGCTTACAGGAGAACACTGAAGCTTTCTTT	CASSLQENTEAFF
TRBV9	20	TRBJ2-3	once	TRBD2	TGTGCCAGCAGCGTAGCGGGACTAGCGGGAGTCAGGGGGACAACAGATACGCAGTATTTT	CASSVAGLAGVRGTTDTQYF
TRBV28	15	TRBJ2-1	-	TRBD2	TGTGCCAGCAGTCCGGGGACTAGCGGGATCAATGAGCAGTTCTTC	CASSPGTSGINEQFF
TRBV20-1	10	TRBJ1-2	-	-	TGCAGTGCTTACTTCTATGGCTACACCTTC	CSAYFYGYTF
TRBV30	15	TRBJ1-1	-	-	TGTGCCTGGAGTGCCCTGGTCAGAATGAACACTGAAGCTTTCTTT	CAWSALVRMNTEAFF
TRBV11-2	15	TRBJ2-3	-	-	TGTGCCAGCAGCTTAATGCCAGAGGGAACAGATACGCAGTATTTT	CASSLMPEGTDTQYF
TRBV12-5	13	TRBJ2-1	-	-	TGTGCTAGTGGTTTGGGCTCTAACAATGAGCAGTTCTTC	CASGLGSNNEQFF
TRBV19	16	TRBJ2-6	-	-	TGTGCCAGTAGTAACCCCCTCGGGAAAGGGGCCAACGTCCTGACTTTC	CASSNPLGKGANVLTF
TRBV11-2	16	TRBJ2-3	-	-	TGTGCCAGCAGCTCTTTTAAGGGAGTCCGATTAGATACGCAGTATTTT	CASSSFKGVRLDTQYF
TRBV18	14	TRBJ2-5	-	TRBD1	TGTGCCAGTTCTGACAGGGGTGGAGAAGAGACCCAGTACTTC	CASSDRGGEETQYF
TRBV9	17	TRBJ2-6	-	TRBD1	TGTGCCAGCAGCGTAAGACAGGGGGCGCCTGGGGCCAACGTCCTGACTTTC	CASSVRQGAPGANVLTF
TRBV7-9	16	TRBJ2-1	-	-	TGTGCCAGCAGCTCCCCTTCGAGCCGACACATCAATGAGCAGTTCTTC	CASSSPSSRHINEQFF
TRBV9	16	TRBJ2-3	once	-	TGTGCCAGCAGCGTAGGAGGGAATGATGGGACAGATACGCAGTATTTT	CASSVGGNDGTDTQYF
TRBV7-2	14	TRBJ1-5	once	TRBD1	TGTGCCAGCAGGGACGGGACAGGGTTGCGGCCCCAGCATTTT	CASRDGTGLRPQHF
TRBV20-1	11	TRBJ2-7	-	-	TGCAGTGCAGAGGACGGGAACGAGCAGTACTTC	CSAEDGNEQYF
TRBV28	14	TRBJ1-2	once	TRBD1	TGTGCCAGCAGTCCCCCAGGGGGTCCCTATGGCTACACCTTC	CASSPPGGPYGYTF
TRBV27	16	TRBJ1-2	-	-	TGTGCCAGCAGTCGATCTTCTACCGGGGGTAACTATGGCTACACCTTC	CASSRSSTGGNYGYTF
TRBV7-9	12	TRBJ2-1	-	-	TGTGCCAGCAGCGAAATTATGAGTGAGCAGTTCTTC	CASSEIMSEQFF
TRBV19	13	TRBJ1-5	-	-	TGTGCCAGTATCTCAGGCTACAATCAGCCCCAGCATTTT	CASISGYNQPQHF
TRBV7-9	15	TRBJ2-2	-	TRBD1	TGTGCCAGCAGCTCGGGACAGGCTAACACCGGGGAGCTGTTTTTT	CASSSGQANTGELFF
TRBV7-3	14	TRBJ2-2	once	-	TGTGCCAGCAGCTTAAAACACACCACCGGGGAGCTGTTTTTT	CASSLKHTTGELFF
TRBV10-3	15	TRBJ1-1	-	-	TGTGCCATCAGTGAGGCCAGGGGCATGAACACTGAAGCTTTCTTT	CAISEARGMNTEAFF
TRBV6-6	13	TRBJ2-3	-	-	TGTGCCAGCAGGATTGGGGCCGGAGATACGCAGTATTTT	CASRIGAGDTQYF
TRBV7-9	15	TRBJ2-1	-	TRBD2	TGTGCCAGCAGGTCCCCGGGACTAGCTTACTATGAGCAGTTCTTC	CASRSPGLAYYEQFF
TRBV28	15	TRBJ2-1	-	TRBD2	TGTGCCAGCACCCTACCGGGGGGACCAGACAATGAGCAGTTCTTC	CASTLPGGPDNEQFF
TRBV6-1	15	TRBJ1-1	-	-	TGTGCCAGCAGTGAAGCTAGGGGGTACGGCACTGAAGCTTTCTTT	CASSEARGYGTEAFF
TRBV19	13	TRBJ2-2	-	-	TGTGCCACCATAGCTTCGAACACCGGGGAGCTGTTTTTT	CATIASNTGELFF
TRBV5-6	18	TRBJ1-4	-	TRBD1	TGTGCCAGCAGCCTCAGACAGGGACGCCTCACAACTAATGAAAAACTGTTTTTT	CASSLRQGRLTTNEKLFF
TRBV27	13	TRBJ2-7	-	TRBD1	TGTGCCAGCAGCATCGGGACAGCCTACGAGCAGTACTTC	CASSIGTAYEQYF
TRBV5-1	13	TRBJ2-2	once	-	TGCGCCAGCCTTTCCCCGAACACCGGGGAGCTGTTTTTT	CASLSPNTGELFF
TRBV6-6	15	TRBJ1-2	-	-	TGTGCCAGCAGCCACTGGGGGGGCTCCAAGGATGGCTACACCTTC	CASSHWGGSKDGYTF
TRBV5-1	16	TRBJ1-4	-	-	TGCGCCAGCAGCACGGCACAGACAGCCCCTAATGAAAAACTGTTTTTT	CASSTAQTAPNEKLFF
TRBV6-6	12	TRBJ2-3	-	-	TGTGCCAGCAGTCGACAGGCAGATACGCAGTATTTT	CASSRQADTQYF
TRBV4-1	11	TRBJ2-1	-	-	TGCGCCAGCAGCCCCGGTGGGAGAGAGTTCTTC	CASSPGGREFF
TRBV30	15	TRBJ2-7	-	TRBD1	TGTGCCTGGAGTGAGCGGACAGGGCCGACCTACGAGCAGTACTTC	CAWSERTGPTYEQYF
TRBV9	16	TRBJ2-3	-	-	TGTGCCAGCAGCGTAGGCGGGACGACTAGCACAGATACGCAGTATTTT	CASSVGGTTSTDTQYF
TRBV29-1	12	TRBJ2-1	-	-	TGCAGCGTTAGCCCGTCCTACAATGAGCAGTTCTTC	CSVSPSYNEQFF
TRBV13	18	TRBJ1-6	-	-	TGTGCCAGCAGCCTCGCACAGGTCTCAGCTTCCTATAATTCACCCCTCCACTTT	CASSLAQVSASYNSPLHF
TRBV30	17	TRBJ1-6	-	-	TGTGCCTGTGACGCGGGGACCCTGGAGGTGTATAATTCACCCCTCCACTTT	CACDAGTLEVYNSPLHF
TRBV5-1	15	TRBJ2-1	-	TRBD2	TGCGCCAGCAGCCGGGGACTAGCGGGAAAGGAGGAGCAGTTCTTC	CASSRGLAGKEEQFF
TRBV18	15	TRBJ1-5	once	-	TGTGCCAGCTCACCTTGGGGCGGTAGCAATCAGCCCCAGCATTTT	CASSPWGGSNQPQHF
TRBV6-4	17	TRBJ1-5	-	-	TGTGCCAGCAGTGCCCCCTCGGGGGGCAATAGCAATCAGCCCCAGCATTTT	CASSAPSGGNSNQPQHF
TRBV15	14	TRBJ2-1	-	TRBD2	TGTGCCACCAGAGACCACGGGAGGCGCAATGAGCAGTTCTTC	CATRDHGRRNEQFF
TRBV6-5	15	TRBJ2-1	-	TRBD1	TGTGCCAGCAGGGACGGGACAGGGTCCTACAATGAGCAGTTCTTC	CASRDGTGSYNEQFF